This T cell receptor (beta chain) was documented in a study of cytomegalovirus exposure and HLA in healthy donors. The J segment lost 4 bases and the V segment lost 4 bases, leaving 7 bases of the junction unmatched. The CDR3 spans 14 residues. The germline V gene has CDR1 SQVTM and CDR2 ANQGSEA. In the PCR, 60 Vbeta and 13 Jbeta primers were used. Profiled with immunoSEQ multiplex PCR; TCRdb holds only in-frame clones, not every one. The sample yields roughly 79,000 clones, approximately 81% seen once. The sample consisted of PBMCs. The clonotype originates from a woman aged 45-60 years in good health and CMV-seropositive. The V and J genes are TRBV29-1 and TRBJ2-7; 10 positions match TRBD1. For the CDR3, the DNA is TGCAGCGTTGGAAGGACAGGGGGAATTTACGAGCAGTACTTC. Residues: CSVGRTGGIYEQYF.